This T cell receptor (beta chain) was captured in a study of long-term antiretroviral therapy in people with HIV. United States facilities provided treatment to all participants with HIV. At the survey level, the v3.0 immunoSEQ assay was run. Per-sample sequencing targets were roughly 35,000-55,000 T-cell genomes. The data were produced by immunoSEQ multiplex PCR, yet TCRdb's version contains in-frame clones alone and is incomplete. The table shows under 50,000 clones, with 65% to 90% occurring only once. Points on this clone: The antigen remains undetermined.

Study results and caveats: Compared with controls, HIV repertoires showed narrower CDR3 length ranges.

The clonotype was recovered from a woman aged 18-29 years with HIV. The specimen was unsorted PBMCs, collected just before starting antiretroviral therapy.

The CDR3 DNA follows: TGTGCCAGCAGTTCACCCCACAGGGGTAATGAAAAACTGTTTTTT. Amino acids: CASSSPHRGNEKLFF. This chain joins TRBV6-5 and TRBJ1-4; 7 bases match TRBD1. CDR1 is MNHEY, CDR2 SVGAGI, per germline. V was pared by 4 bases and J by 4 bases, with 6 bases of the junction left unmatched. There are 15 residues in the CDR3.